The 20 T cell receptor beta chains below were found in one sample sequenced in a study of Graves' ophthalmopathy and Graves' hyperthyroidism. The TCR beta CDR3 regions underwent amplification from RNA transcripts. After a first-round RT-PCR with HTBI primers, a second-round multiplex PCR was run. One entry per CDR3 protein, called by TCRdb with MiXCR from the multiplex PCR reads. This table holds 660,000 or so distinct CDR3 sequences, about 41% found once. Sequenced material: peripheral blood. These receptors all come from an adult man with Graves' ophthalmopathy.

Comment on this clonotype: Here the CDR3 omits its conserved ending phenylalanine or tryptophan, so a read error is the likely source. The chain recombines TRBV4-3 with TRBJ2-7; possibly TRBD2 for D (6 bases). The germline V and J ends were trimmed by 0 bases and 4 bases, with 10 bases remaining between them. The CDR3 length is 14 residues. From germline, CDR1 is LGHNA and CDR2 YSLEER. In nucleotides, the CDR3 is TGCGCCAGCAGCCAAGATCGACTAGAGTACGAGCAGTACCTC. Its protein product is CASSQDRLEYEQYL.

A few counts support this clonotype. The chain combines TRBV4-1 with TRBJ2-7; maybe TRBD1 (6 bases). The V end was cut by 3 bases, the J end by 2 bases, with 11 bases between. The CDR3 runs to 14 residues. Germline V CDR1 and CDR2: MGHRA, YSYEKL. The CDR3 region has the DNA TGCGCCAGCAGCCAGCTACAGGGTACCTACGAGCAGTACTTC. Amino acids: CASSQLQGTYEQYF.

This clonotype occurred once. The V call is TRBV25-1, the J call TRBJ1-4; no clear D gene. Germline V gives CDR1 MGHDK, CDR2 SYGVNS. Between the trimmed V and J ends, which lost 3 bases and 8 bases, there was a span of 10 bases. The CDR3 is 13 residues long. In DNA, the CDR3 is TGTGCCAGCAGTGACCTGAACGGGGAAAAACTGTTTTTT. This codes for CASSDLNGEKLFF.

Remarks on this clonotype: Its ends do not fully match the called genes, so a read error is possible. V and J are TRBV2 and TRBJ1-6, with 7 bases that match TRBD1. Germline V gene sequence: CDR1 SNHLY, CDR2 FYNNEI. The CDR3 is made up of 16 amino acids. The CDR3 sequence is CASSATGATYNSPLHF. The DNA of the CDR3 is TGCGCCAGCAGCGCAACAGGGGCGACCTATAATTCACCCCTCCACTTT. The full variable domain, with the rest looked up from reference TRBV2 and TRBJ1-6, is EPEVTQTPSHQVTQMGQEVILRCVPISNHLYFYWYRQILGQKVEFLVSFYNNEISEKSEIFDDQFSVERPDGSNFTLKIRSTKLEDSAMYFCASSATGATYNSPLHFGNGTRLTVT.

About this clonotype: Germline is not matched at one junction end, which may reflect a read error. The chain uses TRBV10-2 and TRBJ2-7, with 7 bases aligning to TRBD2. The CDR3 is made up of 16 amino acids. Germline assignment: CDR1 WSHSY and CDR2 SAAADI. CDR3 sequence reads: CASSPSVGSGGPEQYF. The CDR3 DNA sequence: TGTGCCAGCTCACCGTCAGTCGGCTCGGGAGGACCGGAGCAGTACTTC.

This clonotype was counted ten times or more. The rearrangement links TRBV2 to TRBJ1-5, with TRBD1 identical over 7 bases. Trimming took 7 bases from V and 0 from J; bases not matched to a gene: 6. Germline CDR1 reads SNHLY; CDR2 reads FYNNEI. This CDR3 comprises 15 residues. The CDR3 protein is CASKRDSHSNQPQHF. In DNA, the CDR3 is TGTGCCAGCAAGCGGGACAGCCATAGCAATCAGCCCCAGCATTTT.

In this sample, this clonotype turned up once. This sequence may be a read error, since a much larger clone differs from it by one base. The chain employs TRBV7-2 and TRBJ1-4; 10 nucleotides agree with TRBD1. This CDR3 spans 16 amino acids. Germline V gene lookup returns CDR1 SGHTA and CDR2 FQGNSA. Here the CDR3 DNA reads TGTGCCAGCAGCTCAGGACAGGGGGAAACTAATGAAAAACTGTCTTTT. Translated, it gives CASSSGQGETNEKLSF.

About this clonotype: This sequence may be a read error, since a much larger clone differs from it by one base. The chain is built from TRBV9 and TRBJ2-7; TRBD2 is a possible D gene (6 bases). Germline CDR1 and CDR2: SGDLS and YYNGEE. V was trimmed by 0 bases and J by 6 bases, leaving 13 bases between them. The length of the CDR3 is 14 residues. The CDR3 sequence is CASSVAREHCEQYF. As DNA, the CDR3 is TGTGCCAGCAGCGTAGCCCGGGAGCACTGCGAGCAGTACTTC.

This clonotype has a count of ten or more. The chain links TRBV19 to TRBJ1-5; D ambiguous. The germline gives CDR1 LNHDA, CDR2 SQIVND (reference sequence). This CDR3 is built from 17 residues. V dropped 0 bases and J dropped 0 bases, with 12 bases sitting between them. The CDR3 here is CASSIDLPGYSNQPQHF. CDR3 sequence (DNA): TGTGCCAGTAGTATAGATTTGCCGGGATATAGCAATCAGCCCCAGCATTTT.

This clonotype has at least ten counts. The chain has TRBV7-9 and TRBJ1-1, with unresolved D. The germline gives CDR1 SEHNR, CDR2 FQNEAQ (reference sequence). The ends were cut back, 5 bases at V and 2 bases at J, with 9 bases in the middle. This CDR3 comprises 13 residues. The CDR3 DNA sequence: TGTGCCAGCAGCCAGGCGTCTAACACTGAAGCTTTCTTT. Encoded protein: CASSQASNTEAFF. Full variable domain (outside the CDR3, taken from reference TRBV7-9 and TRBJ1-1): DTGVSQNPRHKITKRGQNVTFRCDPISEHNRLYWYRQTLGQGPEFLTYFQNEAQLEKSRLLSDRFSAERPKGSFSTLEIQRTEQGDSAMYLCASSQASNTEAFFGQGTRLTVV.

This clonotype was counted once. The rearrangement uses TRBV30 and TRBJ1-6; possibly TRBD1 for D (5 bases). This CDR3 spans 14 amino acids. Trimming pared 3 bases from V and 6 bases from J, leaving 12 bases between. Germline V gene sequence: CDR1 GTSNPN, CDR2 SVGIG (reference sequence). CDR3 residues: CAWRTGTINSPLHF. CDR3 in DNA: TGTGCCTGGAGAACCGGGACCATTAATTCACCCCTCCACTTT.

The chain joins TRBV7-9 to TRBJ2-7; the match to TRBD2 covers 15 bases. V lost 4 bases, J lost 7 bases, and 2 bases stayed unmatched. Germline loops: CDR1 SEHNR, CDR2 FQNEAQ (reference sequence). The CDR3 extends over 14 amino acids. CDR3 sequence reads: CASSSGTSGGEQYF. In DNA, the CDR3 is TGTGCCAGCAGCTCGGGGACTAGCGGGGGGGAGCAGTACTTC.

The chain combines TRBV19 with TRBJ1-5; maybe TRBD1 (6 bases). Germline V gene data show CDR1 as LNHDA and CDR2 as SQIVND (reference sequence). Deletions cut 1 base from V and 0 bases from J, with 13 bases between. CDR3 length: 17 residues. CDR3 DNA sequence: TGTGCCAGTAGTATAGGGGGGGGCAGGGGTAGCAATCAGCCCCAGCATTTT. Translated: CASSIGGGRGSNQPQHF.

In its sample, this clonotype was seen many times. The chain employs TRBV29-1 and TRBJ2-6, with a possible D match to TRBD2 (6 bases). Looked up from germline, CDR1 is SQVTM and CDR2 is ANQGSEA. The CDR3 has 17 amino acids. V was pared by 1 base and J by 0 bases, with 13 bases between. This CDR3 reads CSVEGGLPFSGANVLTF. CDR3 DNA: TGCAGCGTTGAAGGGGGACTCCCTTTCTCTGGGGCCAACGTCCTGACTTTC.

The sample holds a few counts of this clonotype. One junction end does not reproduce the germline sequence, and a read error may be involved. The chain joins TRBV10-3 to TRBJ1-1; TRBD1 is a possible D gene (5 bases). The CDR3 sequence is 15 residues long. Germline V gives CDR1 ENHRY, CDR2 SYGVKD. CDR3 sequence reads: CASSEAPIEGFRAFF. Written as DNA, the CDR3 is TGTGCCAGCAGTGAAGCGCCCATAGAGGGGTTCAGGGCTTTCTTT.

This clonotype was seen at least ten times. V is TRBV2 and J is TRBJ1-5; D perhaps matches TRBD1 (6 bases). This CDR3 spans 14 amino acids. The V gene lost 4 bases and the J gene lost 3 bases, with 10 bases spanning the gap. Germline CDR1 and CDR2: SNHLY and FYNNEI. This CDR3 reads CASSGDNLNQPQHF. The CDR3, as DNA: TGTGCCAGCAGTGGGGACAATCTCAATCAGCCCCAGCATTTT. The whole variable domain, remainder taken from reference TRBV2 and TRBJ1-5, is EPEVTQTPSHQVTQMGQEVILRCVPISNHLYFYWYRQILGQKVEFLVSFYNNEISEKSEIFDDQFSVERPDGSNFTLKIRSTKLEDSAMYFCASSGDNLNQPQHFGDGTRLSIL.

The table lists this clonotype with many counts. The genes are TRBV6-6 and TRBJ1-6; 9 nucleotides align to TRBD1. CDR3 size: 16 residues. Germline loops: CDR1 MNHNY, CDR2 SVGAGI (reference sequence). V shed 6 bases, J shed 8 bases, and the junction held 11 bases outside the gene matches. For the CDR3, the DNA is TGTGCCAGCAGCTCCGGGACAGGGTGGGCGGATTCACCCCTCCACTTT. Amino acid sequence: CASSSGTGWADSPLHF.

The V gene is TRBV5-1, the J gene TRBJ2-7; tentatively, D is TRBD2 (5 bases). Per the germline V gene, CDR1 is SGHRS and CDR2 is YFSETQ. V was shortened by 4 bases and J by 4 bases, with 12 bases between the two germline ends. The CDR3 totals 13 residues. The CDR3 sequence is CASSLPTGYEQYF. The CDR3 nucleotides are TGCGCCAGCAGCCTCCCTACGGGGTACGAGCAGTACTTC.

This chain links TRBV29-1 with TRBJ1-5; 9 nucleotides align to TRBD1. This CDR3 is 13 amino acids long. V lost 2 bases to trimming and J lost 5 bases; unmatched junction nucleotides: 1. Germline CDR1 and CDR2: SQVTM and ANQGSEA. CDR3 residues: CSVETGGDQPQHF. For the CDR3, the DNA is TGCAGCGTTGAAACAGGGGGCGATCAGCCCCAGCATTTT.

The chain joins TRBV2 to TRBJ1-1; 9 bases are a match to TRBD1. The length of the CDR3 is 15 residues. CDR1 and CDR2 from the germline V gene are SNHLY and FYNNEI. The trim removed 7 bases at V and 4 bases at J, leaving 10 bases unmatched. CDR3 sequence (DNA): TGTGCCAGCATTAACTTGGGACAGGGCCGCACTGAAGCTTTCTTT. It codes for CASINLGQGRTEAFF.